Sequencing of this T cell receptor beta chain was carried out in a study of OX40 agonist ivuxolimab in advanced cancers. Overall study: At doses from 0.01 to 10 mg/kg, patients were given intravenous ivuxolimab every 2 weeks. Subjects had a mean age of around 60 years, with a range of roughly 23 to 80; less than 90% were male.

Points on this clone: The antigen is not known.

Germline lookup yields CDR1 SGHDT and CDR2 YYEEEE. V was pared by 2 bases and J by 0 bases, with 2 bases of the junction left unmatched. The CDR3 totals 15 residues. Overall study findings and caveats: Partial responders treated at 0.1-3.0 mg/kg exhibited clonal expansion among the lowest measured.

On cycle 4 day 1 and cycle 7 day 1, as well as at baseline, blood was sampled. Sequencing was performed with immunoSEQ multiplex PCR; in TCRdb, only in-frame clones are kept and a portion is missing. This table has approximately 50,000 clones, around 81% appearing once. The source of this sequence is an adult with an advanced solid tumor such as melanoma, head and neck, liver or kidney cancer. The material sequenced was CD4+ or CD8+ T cells sorted from blood, taken in a trial of the OX40 agonist ivuxolimab. The chain links TRBV5-6 to TRBJ1-5; TRBD1 agrees at 7 bases. CDR3 region: CASSFQGVSNQPQHF. DNA of the CDR3: TGTGCCAGCAGCTTTCAGGGGGTTAGCAATCAGCCCCAGCATTTT.